A selection of T cell receptor beta chains follows, all from one sample in a study of blood T cell repertoires in COVID-19. The method was immunoSEQ multiplex PCR; TCRdb's version includes in-frame clones alone and lacks a portion of them. The data hold 190,000 or so clones, with approximately 87% observed a single time. The sequenced sample consisted of peripheral blood. Receptor source: a woman aged 18-30 years who had recovered from COVID-19. Both conserved end residues are part of each CDR3. The order of the fields is D gene, V gene, J gene, clone size, CDR3 DNA, CDR3 protein. The D gene is left open where the match is weak. Expanded clones are given a class, and other clones once, few, many or no size at all.

TRBD1	TRBV4-1	TRBJ2-3	NA	TGCGCCAGCAGCCAAGGACCGGGACAGGGGGGACGAAGCACAGATACGCAGTATTTT	CASSQGPGQGGRSTDTQYF
TRBD1	TRBV2	TRBJ2-1	NA	TGTGCCAGCAGCTCCGGGACAGGTCGGACTGAGCAGTTCTTC	CASSSGTGRTEQFF
NA	TRBV4-1	TRBJ2-3	NA	TGCGCCAGCAGCCAAAACTCCAAAGATACGCAGTATTTT	CASSQNSKDTQYF
NA	TRBV5-6	TRBJ2-7	NA	TGTGCCAGCAGCTTGGGCGGGCACTCTTACGAGCAGTACTTC	CASSLGGHSYEQYF
TRBD2	TRBV4-1	TRBJ2-5	once	TGCGCCAGCAGCCAAACTATCCAGCGGGAGCGCCGGTGGGACTTC	CASSQTIQRERRWDF
NA	TRBV19	TRBJ2-3	NA	TGTGCCAGTAGTATAGGGGTCGGGGCAGATACGCAGTATTTT	CASSIGVGADTQYF
NA	TRBV18	TRBJ1-2	once	TGTGCCAGCTCACCTTCCCAGGGCGGAGTGATTGGCTACACCTTC	CASSPSQGGVIGYTF
NA	TRBV5-4	TRBJ2-2	NA	TGTGCCAGCTTCGGTTATGACAGCTTCGACACCGGGGAGCTGTTTTTT	CASFGYDSFDTGELFF
TRBD2	TRBV5-1	TRBJ2-2	NA	TGCGCCAGCAGCTTGGTCGCTAGCGGGAACGGGGAGCTGTTTTTT	CASSLVASGNGELFF
NA	TRBV3-1/TRBV3-2	TRBJ2-5	NA	TGTGCCAGCAGCCAAGTTCGAATCAGCCAAGAGACCCAGTACTTC	CASSQVRISQETQYF
TRBD1	TRBV6-2/TRBV6-3	TRBJ1-2	NA	TGTGCCAGCAGCCACGGGACAGGGCATGGCTACACCTTC	CASSHGTGHGYTF
TRBD1	TRBV2	TRBJ2-1	NA	TGTGCCAGCAGTGAGGAGGGACAGGGTGTGTCTGAGCAGTTCTTC	CASSEEGQGVSEQFF
TRBD2	TRBV18	TRBJ2-2	NA	TGTGCCAGCTATCTAGCGGGACACACCGGGGAGCTGTTTTTT	CASYLAGHTGELFF
TRBD2	TRBV6-2/TRBV6-3	TRBJ2-3	NA	TGTGCCAGCAGTCTCAGCGGGGGCCTTAGCACAGATACGCAGTATTTT	CASSLSGGLSTDTQYF